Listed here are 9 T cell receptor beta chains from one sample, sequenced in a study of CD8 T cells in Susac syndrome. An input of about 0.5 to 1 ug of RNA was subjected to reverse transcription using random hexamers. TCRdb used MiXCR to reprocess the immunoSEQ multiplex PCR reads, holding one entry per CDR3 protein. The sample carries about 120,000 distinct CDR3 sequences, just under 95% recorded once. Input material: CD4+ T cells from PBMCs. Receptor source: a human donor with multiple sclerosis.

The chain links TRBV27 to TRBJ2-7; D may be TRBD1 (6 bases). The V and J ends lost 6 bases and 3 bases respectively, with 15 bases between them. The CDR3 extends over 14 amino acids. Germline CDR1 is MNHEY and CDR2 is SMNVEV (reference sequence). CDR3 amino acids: CASRHNGQNYEQYF. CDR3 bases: TGTGCCAGCAGACATAATGGACAGAACTACGAGCAGTACTTC.

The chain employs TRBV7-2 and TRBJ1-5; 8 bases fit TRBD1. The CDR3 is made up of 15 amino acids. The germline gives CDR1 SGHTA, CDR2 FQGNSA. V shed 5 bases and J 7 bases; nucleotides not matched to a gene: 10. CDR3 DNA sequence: TGTGCCAGCAGCACCTCAGGACAGGGTAACCAGCCCCAGCATTTT. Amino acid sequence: CASSTSGQGNQPQHF.

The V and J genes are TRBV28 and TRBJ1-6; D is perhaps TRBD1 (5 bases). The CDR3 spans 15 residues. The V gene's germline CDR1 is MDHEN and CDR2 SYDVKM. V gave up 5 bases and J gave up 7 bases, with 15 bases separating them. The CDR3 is CASSLAGPQNSPLHF. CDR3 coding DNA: TGTGCCAGCAGTCTGGCGGGACCCCAAAATTCACCCCTCCACTTT.

In DNA form, the CDR3 reads TGTGCCAGCAGTTATGACACTGATTCACCCCTCCACTTT. This codes for CASSYDTDSPLHF. This sequence joins TRBV6-2 or TRBV6-3 and TRBJ1-6, with D uncertain. The CDR3 consists of 13 residues. With 3 bases removed from V and 8 bases from J, the gap between germline ends came to 8 bases. Looked up from germline, CDR1 is MNHEY and CDR2 is SVGEGT.

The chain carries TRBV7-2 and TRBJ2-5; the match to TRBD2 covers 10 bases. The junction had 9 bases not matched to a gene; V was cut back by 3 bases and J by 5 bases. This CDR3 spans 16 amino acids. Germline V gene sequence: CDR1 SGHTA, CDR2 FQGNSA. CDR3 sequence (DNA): TGTGCCAGCAGCTTCGTAGCGGGGGGCAACAGTGAGACCCAGTACTTC. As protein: CASSFVAGGNSETQYF.

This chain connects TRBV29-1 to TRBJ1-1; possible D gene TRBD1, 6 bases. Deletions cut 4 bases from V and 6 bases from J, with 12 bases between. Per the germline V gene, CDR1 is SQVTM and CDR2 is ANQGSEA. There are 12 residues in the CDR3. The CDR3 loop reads CSVGRGDAEAFF. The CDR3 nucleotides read TGCAGCGTTGGGAGGGGGGACGCTGAAGCTTTCTTT.

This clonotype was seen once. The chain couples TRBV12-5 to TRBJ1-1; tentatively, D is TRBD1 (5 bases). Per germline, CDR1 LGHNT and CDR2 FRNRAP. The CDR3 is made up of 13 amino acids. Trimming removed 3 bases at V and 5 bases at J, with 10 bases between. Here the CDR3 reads CASGLAEGTEAFF. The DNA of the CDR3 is TGTGCTAGTGGTTTAGCCGAGGGGACTGAAGCTTTCTTT.

The CDR3, as DNA: TGTGCCAGCAGTTTAGTGCTCTTAGGGCAGTTCTTC. Translated: CASSLVLLGQFF. This chain connects TRBV12-3 or TRBV12-4 to TRBJ2-1; D uncertain. This CDR3 has 12 residues. V was shortened by 1 base and J by 12 bases, with 10 bases between the two germline ends.

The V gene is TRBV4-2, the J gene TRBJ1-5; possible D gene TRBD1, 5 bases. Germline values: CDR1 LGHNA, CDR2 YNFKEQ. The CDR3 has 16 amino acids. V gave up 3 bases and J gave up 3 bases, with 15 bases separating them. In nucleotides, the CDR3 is TGTGCCAGCAGCCACCTTGGCGGGGCCGACAATCAGCCCCAGCATTTT. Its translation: CASSHLGGADNQPQHF.